The source of this TCR beta chain is a study of CD8 T cells in ankylosing spondylitis. There are a few counts of this clonotype. TCRdb ran MiXCR on the 5' RACE reads and lists one entry per CDR3 protein. Seen here are roughly 230,000 distinct CDR3 sequences, 7% to 10% observed once, and the top ten hold more than 4%. Germline CDR1 is DFQATT and CDR2 is SNEGSKA (reference sequence). J gave up 4 bases and V 5 bases, and 15 bases lay outside the gene matches. There are 17 residues in the CDR3. Sequenced material: blood, either unsorted or a sorted T cell fraction (not recorded which). This sequence was found in a female donor with ankylosing spondylitis or in good health (not recorded which). The V and J genes are TRBV20-1 and TRBJ2-3; 10 bases fit TRBD2. CDR3 sequence: CSAPHPPSSGRSDTQYF. CDR3 sequence (DNA): TGCAGTGCTCCCCACCCACCTTCTAGCGGGAGATCAGATACGCAGTATTTT.